The 24 T cell receptor beta chains presented below share a single source sample, sequenced in a study of STAT3 mutations in large granular lymphocyte leukemia. General observations from the study: Every T-LGLL patient had at least one immunodominant TCRbeta clonotype.

What these receptors recognize is not known. Generated by immunoSEQ multiplex PCR, the TCRdb table keeps only in-frame clones and is missing some. The table has 30,000 to 35,000 clones, around 80% seen once. Sequenced material: peripheral blood mononuclear cells. The receptors stem from a woman aged 45-65 years with T-cell large granular lymphocyte leukemia. Some clones in this sample may be carry-over from other donors' samples.

This sequence joins TRBV5-1 and TRBJ2-7; maybe TRBD2 (6 bases). The CDR3 length is 15 residues. Looked up from germline, CDR1 is SGHRS and CDR2 is YFSETQ. V shed 4 bases and J shed 1 base, with 15 bases lying between them. The CDR3 loop reads CASSKVSGRSYEQYF. The CDR3 DNA reads as TGCGCCAGCAGCAAGGTTAGCGGAAGGTCCTACGAGCAGTACTTC.

The chain links TRBV27 to TRBJ1-2, with TRBD1 matching over 11 bases. Germline CDR1 is MNHEY and CDR2 is SMNVEV (reference sequence). This CDR3 has 13 amino acids. With 6 bases clipped from V and 7 bases from J, the junction kept 4 bases outside the gene matches. CDR3 residues: CASRGTGGSGYTF. As DNA, the CDR3 is TGTGCCAGCAGGGGGACAGGGGGAAGTGGCTACACCTTC.

The chain is built from TRBV11-2 and TRBJ2-7; TRBD1 matches at 8 bases. CDR1 and CDR2 (germline): SGHAT, FQNNGV. V lost 5 bases and J lost 6; bases outside the gene matches: 6. The CDR3 length is 13 residues. CDR3 loop: CASSPDRGTEQYF. The CDR3 nucleotides are TGTGCCAGCAGCCCCGACAGGGGAACCGAGCAGTACTTC.

The chain joins TRBV13 to TRBJ2-7; weak D call: TRBD2 (6 bases). There are 13 residues in the CDR3. Trimming stripped 5 bases from V and 2 bases from J, with 10 bases between. Per germline, CDR1 PRHDT and CDR2 FYEKMQ (reference sequence). CDR3 in DNA: TGTGCCAGCAGCCCGGGACTTGCCTACGAGCAGTACTTC. Amino acid sequence: CASSPGLAYEQYF.

The chain recombines TRBV6-5 with TRBJ2-3, with no clear D. Looked up from germline, CDR1 is MNHEY and CDR2 is SVGAGI. The length of the CDR3 is 15 residues. Trimming removed 0 bases from V and 0 bases from J, with 7 bases in between. This CDR3 is CASSYSPASTDTQYF. CDR3 sequence (DNA): TGTGCCAGCAGTTACTCCCCCGCTAGCACAGATACGCAGTATTTT.

The rearrangement joins TRBV18 to TRBJ1-5; a weak D match, TRBD1 (5 bases). The V end lost 5 bases, the J end lost 4 bases, and 15 bases lay between the germline ends. The CDR3 consists of 15 residues. Germline V CDR1 and CDR2: KGHSH, LQKENI. The CDR3 here is CASSITGDGNQPQHF. In nucleotides, the CDR3 is TGTGCCAGCTCAATAACGGGGGATGGGAATCAGCCCCAGCATTTT. The variable domain in full, with the rest retrieved from reference TRBV18 and TRBJ1-5, is NAGVMQNPRHLVRRRGQEARLRCSPMKGHSHVYWYRQLPEEGLKFMVYLQKENIIDESGMPKERFSAEFPKEGPSILRIQQVVRGDSAAYFCASSITGDGNQPQHFGDGTRLSIL.

This clone was seen once. The chain combines TRBV9 with TRBJ2-3; D perhaps matches TRBD2 (5 bases). CDR3 length equals 17 residues. V was cut by 0 bases and J by 1 base, with 15 bases left in between. CDR1 is SGDLS, CDR2 YYNGEE, per germline. CDR3 sequence reads: CASSVVPSPRGTDTQYF. CDR3 DNA: TGTGCCAGCAGCGTAGTTCCGTCACCGAGGGGCACAGATACGCAGTATTTT.

The chain uses TRBV5-1 and TRBJ2-1; D is perhaps TRBD2 (6 bases). The CDR3 is made up of 12 amino acids. Deletions cut 5 bases from V and 10 bases from J, with 13 bases between. Germline V lookup: CDR1 SGHRS, CDR2 YFSETQ. The CDR3 nucleotides read TGCGCCAGCAGTCGTACTGGGAGGGAGCAGTTCTTC. Amino acids: CASSRTGREQFF.

Here the CDR3 reads CAFWRAGPGYTF. CDR3 DNA sequence: TGTGCCTTCTGGCGGGCAGGGCCTGGCTACACCTTC. The rearrangement joins TRBV30 to TRBJ1-2; perhaps TRBD1 as D (5 bases). Germline V lookup: CDR1 GTSNPN, CDR2 SVGIG (reference sequence). V dropped 7 bases and J dropped 7 bases, with 16 bases sitting between them. The CDR3 consists of 12 residues.

This rearrangement joins TRBV6-5 to TRBJ2-7; the D gene is possibly TRBD1 (5 bases). Germline lookup yields CDR1 MNHEY and CDR2 SVGAGI. This CDR3 has 13 residues. V was cut by 5 bases and J by 6 bases, with 14 bases left in between. Here the CDR3 DNA reads TGTGCCAGCAGTACGACAGTCGGACGCGAGCAGTACTTC. This translates into CASSTTVGREQYF.

The J gene is TRBJ2-1, the V gene TRBV28, with 10 bases that match TRBD1. The germline V gene encodes CDR1 MDHEN and CDR2 SYDVKM. Trimming removed 6 bases from V and 9 bases from J; junction bases left unmatched: 8. This CDR3 spans 14 amino acids. Here the CDR3 reads CASRTGGAFAEQFF. DNA of the CDR3: TGTGCCAGCAGGACAGGGGGCGCCTTCGCTGAGCAGTTCTTC.

The chain carries TRBV18 and TRBJ1-2; TRBD1 matches 8 bases. Germline V gene lookup returns CDR1 KGHSH and CDR2 LQKENI. The CDR3 spans 17 residues. V lost 0 bases and J lost 2; bases outside the gene matches: 8. The CDR3 nucleotides are TGTGCCAGCTCACCACCGAGCCAGGGGGCGTACAACTATGGCTACACCTTC. Translated: CASSPPSQGAYNYGYTF.

This clone was found a few times. V usage is TRBV18 and J usage is TRBJ2-2, with 12 nucleotides matching TRBD1. The junction had 14 bases not matched to a gene; V was cut back by 4 bases and J by 5 bases. Germline V gene sequence: CDR1 KGHSH, CDR2 LQKENI. CDR3 length: 19 residues. As DNA, the CDR3 is TGTGCCAGCTCACGAGTCCCGGGACAGGGGGCGACGAGGACCGGGGAGCTGTTTTTT. Protein: CASSRVPGQGATRTGELFF. Supplemented by reference TRBV18 and TRBJ2-2, the full variable domain reads NAGVMQNPRHLVRRRGQEARLRCSPMKGHSHVYWYRQLPEEGLKFMVYLQKENIIDESGMPKERFSAEFPKEGPSILRIQQVVRGDSAAYFCASSRVPGQGATRTGELFFGEGSRLTVL.

In the case of this clone: This same CDR3 is encoded by further DNA sequences in the sample. In DNA, the CDR3 is TGTGCCAGCAGTTCGACCGGGACAGGGGTCTACGAGCAGTACTTC. This translates into CASSSTGTGVYEQYF. This chain connects TRBV6-5 to TRBJ2-7; 10 nucleotides agree with TRBD1. Germline CDR1 is MNHEY and CDR2 is SVGAGI. The V gene end was trimmed by 4 bases and the J gene end by 3 bases; junction bases not matched to a gene: 6. CDR3 length equals 15 residues.

Only a few counts were recorded for this clone. V gene TRBV7-9 combines with J gene TRBJ2-6; no definite D call. V lost 3 bases and J 3 bases, leaving 6 bases between the germline ends. The CDR3 is 14 amino acids. In germline, CDR1 is SEHNR, CDR2 FQNEAQ (reference sequence). The CDR3 region is CASSFGVGANVLTF. CDR3 nucleotide sequence: TGTGCCAGCAGCTTCGGAGTTGGGGCCAACGTCCTGACTTTC.

This clone turned up a few times. The chain is built from TRBV5-4 and TRBJ2-7; D possibly corresponds to TRBD2 (6 bases). Germline V gene data show CDR1 as SGHNT and CDR2 as YYREEE (reference sequence). The CDR3 has 14 residues. The V gene lost 3 bases and the J gene lost 7 bases, with 17 bases spanning the gap. CDR3 loop: CASSSRDSLGEQYF. In nucleotides, the CDR3 is TGTGCCAGCAGCTCCCGGGACTCCCTGGGGGAGCAGTACTTC.

The chain uses TRBV4-1 and TRBJ2-7; D uncertain. The CDR3 loop spans 14 amino acids. V lost 2 bases, J lost 3 bases, and 11 bases lay in between. CDR1 MGHRA and CDR2 YSYEKL come from the germline V gene. The DNA of the CDR3 is TGCGCCAGCAGCCAACTAGAACTGTACTACGAGCAGTACTTC. Amino acid sequence: CASSQLELYYEQYF.

The chain links TRBV9 to TRBJ2-6, with 7 bases identical to TRBD2. This CDR3 is built from 18 residues. Germline CDR1 reads SGDLS; CDR2 reads YYNGEE. Unmatched junction bases numbered 13, after V lost 3 bases and J lost 4 bases. The CDR3 here is CASSGRGIASGGANVLTF. In DNA form, the CDR3 reads TGTGCCAGCAGCGGGCGGGGGATTGCAAGCGGCGGGGCCAACGTCCTGACTTTC.

The J gene is TRBJ1-2, the V gene TRBV9; D might be TRBD1 (6 bases). The length of the CDR3 is 15 residues. The V end lost 4 bases, the J end lost 4 bases, and 17 bases lay between the germline ends. Per germline, CDR1 SGDLS and CDR2 YYNGEE. In DNA form, the CDR3 reads TGTGCCAGCAGCCCCCGGGACACCTCCGCCTATGGCTACACCTTC. Protein product: CASSPRDTSAYGYTF.

The chain couples TRBV10-3 to TRBJ2-1, with TRBD1 as a possible D gene (6 bases). CDR1 and CDR2 (germline): ENHRY, SYGVKD. V lost 5 bases, J lost 0 bases, and 11 bases lay in between. This CDR3 is built from 15 residues. CDR3 nucleotides: TGTGCCATCAGTAACCGGGACACCTCCTACAATGAGCAGTTCTTC. Amino acid sequence: CAISNRDTSYNEQFF.

By sample share, this clone is medium-sized. V is TRBV4-1 and J is TRBJ2-7; no definite D call. Germline-derived CDR1 and CDR2 are MGHRA and YSYEKL. V dropped 0 bases and J dropped 2 bases, with 8 bases sitting between them. There are 14 residues in the CDR3. CDR3 sequence: CASSQEVNTYEQYF. CDR3 coding DNA: TGCGCCAGCAGCCAAGAGGTCAATACCTACGAGCAGTACTTC.

Here the CDR3 DNA reads TGTGCCATCAGGGGATTGCAGTCAGAGACCCAGTACTTC. Translated: CAIRGLQSETQYF. The chain joins TRBV10-3 to TRBJ2-5; no firm D call. V was clipped by 6 bases and J by 4 bases, with 12 bases between them. This CDR3 spans 13 amino acids. The germline gives CDR1 ENHRY, CDR2 SYGVKD.

The chain carries TRBV5-1 and TRBJ1-2, with 8 bases lining up with TRBD1. The CDR3 consists of 14 residues. Losses at the gene ends were 4 bases for V and 7 bases for J; bases not matched to a gene: 9. Germline CDR1 SGHRS, CDR2 YFSETQ. The CDR3 sequence: CASSLTGGSAGYTF. DNA of the CDR3: TGCGCCAGCAGCCTCACAGGGGGGTCCGCTGGCTACACCTTC.

This sequence joins TRBV30 and TRBJ1-3; tentative D call: TRBD1 (5 bases). V was shortened by 3 bases and J by 0 bases, with 9 bases between the two germline ends. Per germline, CDR1 GTSNPN and CDR2 SVGIG (reference sequence). The CDR3 is made up of 14 amino acids. CDR3 sequence (DNA): TGTGCCTGGAGCCGCGGGGGCTCTGGAAACACCATATATTTT. It encodes CAWSRGGSGNTIYF.